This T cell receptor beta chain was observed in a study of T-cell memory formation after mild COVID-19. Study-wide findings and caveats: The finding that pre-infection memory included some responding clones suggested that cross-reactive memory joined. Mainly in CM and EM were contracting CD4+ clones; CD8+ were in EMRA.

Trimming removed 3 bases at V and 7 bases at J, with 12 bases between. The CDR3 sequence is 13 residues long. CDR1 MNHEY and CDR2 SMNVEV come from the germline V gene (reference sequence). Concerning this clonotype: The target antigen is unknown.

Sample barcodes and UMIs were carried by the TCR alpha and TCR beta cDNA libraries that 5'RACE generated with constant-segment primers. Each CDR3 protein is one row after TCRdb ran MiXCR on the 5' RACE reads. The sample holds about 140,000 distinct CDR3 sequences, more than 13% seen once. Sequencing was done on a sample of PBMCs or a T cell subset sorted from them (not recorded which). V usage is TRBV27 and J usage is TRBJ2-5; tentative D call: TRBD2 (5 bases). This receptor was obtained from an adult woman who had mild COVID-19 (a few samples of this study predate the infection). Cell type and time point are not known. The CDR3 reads CASSFGSRGTQYF. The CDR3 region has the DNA TGTGCCAGCAGTTTTGGCTCCCGGGGGACCCAGTACTTC.